This note documents a single TCR beta chain sequence. The antigen remains undetermined. The entry originates in a study of cytomegalovirus exposure and HLA in healthy donors. In the PCR, 60 Vbeta and 13 Jbeta primers were used. The table came from immunoSEQ multiplex PCR; TCRdb's copy has only in-frame clones and leaves some out. The sample lists 150,000 to 250,000 clones; around 86% were seen once. This CDR3 has 15 residues. Germline trimming cut 9 bases from V and 2 bases from J; bases unmatched to any gene: 9. Germline-derived CDR1 and CDR2 are LNHDA and SQIVND (reference sequence). Study-wide results and caveats: CMV serostatus was the only immune exposure information that was available.

The J gene is TRBJ2-3, the V gene TRBV19, with 9 bases identical to TRBD1. This TCR was recovered from a woman aged 45-60 years in good health and CMV-seropositive. Sequenced input: PBMCs. The CDR3 protein is CASGQGSTPTDTQYF. CDR3 bases: TGTGCCAGCGGACAGGGGTCTACTCCCACAGATACGCAGTATTTT. The full variable domain, in which reference TRBV19 and TRBJ2-3 provide the parts outside the CDR3, is DGGITQSPKYLFRKEGQNVTLSCEQNLNHDAMYWYRQDPGQGLRLIYYSQIVNDFQKGDIAEGYSVSREKKESFPLTVTSAQKNPTAFYLCASGQGSTPTDTQYFGPGTRLTVL.